Listed below are T cell receptor beta chains from one sample, sequenced in a study of cytomegalovirus exposure and HLA in healthy donors. The data were produced by immunoSEQ multiplex PCR, yet TCRdb's version contains in-frame clones alone and is incomplete. The data contain hundreds of thousands of clones, around 87% of them singletons. The material sequenced was PBMCs. The receptors were sampled from a man between 18 and 29 years old in good health and CMV-seronegative. Both conserved end residues are part of each CDR3. D genes are given only for firm matches. Only part of the rows carry a size: once, few, many, or a class if the clone is expanded.

>TRBV6-4|TRBD1|TRBJ1-3|.
CASSVPGQVGNTIYF
TGTGCCAGCAGTGTCCCGGGACAGGTTGGAAACACCATATATTTT
>TRBV7-2|TRBD1|TRBJ1-1|.
CASSWGQMNTEAFF
TGTGCCAGCAGCTGGGGACAGATGAACACTGAAGCTTTCTTT
>TRBV7-8|TRBD1|TRBJ1-2|.
CASSDRAGNYGYTF
TGTGCCAGCAGCGACAGGGCGGGTAACTATGGCTACACCTTC
>TRBV25-1|.|TRBJ2-1|.
CATIGTNSPHEQFF
TGTGCCACAATCGGGACAAATAGCCCCCATGAGCAGTTCTTC
>TRBV15|.|TRBJ2-5|.
CATSRTGSPFKAQYF
TGTGCCACCAGCAGAACAGGGTCCCCGTTTAAGGCCCAGTACTTC
>TRBV18|.|TRBJ2-7|.
CASSPGTLVMDEQYF
TGTGCCAGCTCACCAGGGACACTAGTAATGGACGAGCAGTACTTC
>TRBV7-9|.|TRBJ1-3|.
CASSRTGTPGNTIYF
TGTGCCAGCAGCAGAACCGGGACACCTGGAAACACCATATATTTT
>TRBV18|.|TRBJ1-6|.
CASSPSFSGSPLHF
TGTGCCAGCTCACCCTCCTTTTCGGGGTCACCCCTCCACTTT
>TRBV27|TRBD1|TRBJ2-1|.
CASSWDRGSYNEQFF
TGTGCCAGCAGTTGGGACAGGGGGTCCTACAATGAGCAGTTCTTC
>TRBV9|.|TRBJ2-7|.
CASSERPGHYEQYF
TGTGCCAGCAGCGAACGTCCAGGGCACTACGAGCAGTACTTC
>TRBV15|TRBD1|TRBJ2-7|.
CATRPRTGVYEQYF
TGTGCCACCCGCCCCCGGACAGGGGTCTACGAGCAGTACTTC
>TRBV25-1|.|TRBJ2-6|.
CASSVSPGSGANVLTF
TGTGCCAGCAGTGTGAGTCCGGGCTCTGGGGCCAACGTCCTGACTTTC
>TRBV4-1|TRBD2|TRBJ2-1|.
CASSQGLSGGASYNEQFF
TGCGCCAGCAGCCAAGGCCTCAGCGGGGGGGCATCCTACAATGAGCAGTTCTTC
>TRBV30|TRBD1|TRBJ1-2|few
CAWSAGSDRGNYGYTF
TGTGCCTGGAGTGCCGGGTCGGACAGGGGGAACTATGGCTACACCTTC
>TRBV7-2|TRBD2|TRBJ2-5|.
CASSLAPSGGFQETQYF
TGTGCCAGCAGCTTAGCGCCTAGCGGGGGATTTCAAGAGACCCAGTACTTC
>TRBV5-1|.|TRBJ1-1|once
CASSLSHQNTEAFF
TGCGCCAGCAGCTTGTCCCATCAGAACACTGAAGCTTTCTTT
>TRBV30|TRBD1|TRBJ2-7|.
CAWDDKDRGRIAYEQYF
TGTGCCTGGGACGACAAGGACAGGGGAAGGATCGCCTACGAGCAGTACTTC
>TRBV15|TRBD1|TRBJ2-1|.
CATSRGSGQGRNEQFF
TGTGCCACCAGCAGAGGGTCGGGACAGGGACGGAATGAGCAGTTCTTC
>TRBV12-2|.|TRBJ1-2|once
CASRFRDRRVYGYTF
TGTGCAAGTCGCTTTCGGGACAGGAGAGTATATGGCTACACCTTC
>TRBV5-6|.|TRBJ2-1|once
CASSLMSSYNEQFF
TGTGCCAGCAGCCTGATGAGTTCCTACAATGAGCAGTTCTTC
>TRBV7-9|.|TRBJ1-5|.
CASSLGGLTSNQPQHF
TGTGCCAGCAGCTTAGGCGGGCTCACTAGCAATCAGCCCCAGCATTTT
>TRBV4-3|.|TRBJ2-1|once
CASSQDNLLNEQFF
TGCGCCAGCAGCCAAGATAATCTCCTCAATGAGCAGTTCTTC
>TRBV18|.|TRBJ2-3|.
CASSPIYAGTRTDTQYF
TGTGCCAGCTCACCAATTTACGCGGGGACCCGCACAGATACGCAGTATTTT
>TRBV5-1|.|TRBJ2-3|.
CASSLERSRDTQYF
TGCGCCAGCAGCTTGGAAAGGTCCAGGGATACGCAGTATTTT
>TRBV5-6|TRBD2|TRBJ2-7|.
CASSLWGGNLEQYF
TGTGCCAGCAGCTTGTGGGGGGGTAATCTCGAGCAGTACTTC
>TRBV4-1|.|TRBJ2-1|.
CASSQGRAGSSYNEQFF
TGCGCCAGCAGCCAAGGGAGGGCGGGGAGCTCCTACAATGAGCAGTTCTTC
>TRBV7-9|.|TRBJ2-5|.
CASSPPFPDSGSQETQYF
TGTGCCAGCAGCCCACCGTTTCCGGATAGCGGTTCCCAAGAGACCCAGTACTTC
>TRBV2|TRBD1|TRBJ2-6|.
CASKGQTRSGANVLTF
TGTGCCAGCAAGGGACAGACCAGGTCTGGGGCCAACGTCCTGACTTTC
>TRBV15|TRBD1|TRBJ1-4|.
CATSGRDRATNEKLFF
TGTGCCACCAGCGGCCGGGACAGGGCAACTAATGAAAAACTGTTTTTT
>TRBV6-5|.|TRBJ2-7|.
CASSSANTNYEQYF
TGTGCCAGCAGTAGTGCCAACACTAACTACGAGCAGTACTTC
>TRBV4-1|TRBD2|TRBJ2-1|.
CASSLYSGGLAEQFF
TGCGCCAGCAGCCTATACAGCGGGGGACTGGCTGAGCAGTTCTTC
>TRBV6-5|.|TRBJ1-2|.
CASSYNRGGEDYGYTF
TGTGCCAGCAGTTACAATCGAGGGGGGGAGGACTATGGCTACACCTTC
>TRBV5-1|TRBD1|TRBJ2-7|.
CASSEPGQGTYEQYF
TGCGCCAGCAGCGAACCGGGACAGGGTACCTACGAGCAGTACTTC
>TRBV5-1|.|TRBJ1-5|.
CASSLAGYSNQPQHF
TGCGCCAGCAGCTTGGCCGGGTATAGCAATCAGCCCCAGCATTTT
>TRBV5-4|TRBD2|TRBJ2-7|.
CASSSGLAGGTVTYEQYF
TGTGCCAGCAGCTCGGGACTAGCGGGGGGAACCGTTACCTACGAGCAGTACTTC
>TRBV27|.|TRBJ1-6|.
CASSLYNSPLHF
TGTGCCAGCAGTCTCTATAATTCACCCCTCCACTTT
>TRBV27|TRBD1|TRBJ1-6|.
CASSSRGHSPLHF
TGTGCCAGCAGTTCCAGGGGGCACTCACCCCTCCACTTT
>TRBV4-2|.|TRBJ1-1|.
CASSQDSSGGSGAFF
TGTGCCAGCAGCCAAGATTCTTCCGGGGGTAGTGGAGCTTTCTTT
>TRBV2|TRBD2|TRBJ2-5|.
CASRGLVGYQETQYF
TGTGCCAGCCGGGGACTAGTGGGGTACCAAGAGACCCAGTACTTC
>TRBV7-2|.|TRBJ2-4|.
CASSSGSPAAKNIQYF
TGTGCCAGCAGCTCCGGGTCCCCGGCGGCCAAAAACATTCAGTACTTC
>TRBV28|.|TRBJ1-2|.
CASSWTGYGYTF
TGTGCCAGCAGTTGGACTGGGTATGGCTACACCTTC
>TRBV5-1|TRBD1|TRBJ1-4|.
CASSPEWRQGNEKLFF
TGCGCCAGCAGCCCCGAATGGAGACAGGGAAATGAAAAACTGTTTTTT
>TRBV7-2|.|TRBJ2-7|few
CASSASYDPRGEQYF
TGTGCCAGCAGCGCGTCCTACGATCCTAGGGGCGAGCAGTACTTC
>TRBV4-3|TRBD1|TRBJ2-1|.
CASSQDPLTGSYNEQFF
TGCGCCAGCAGCCAAGATCCCTTGACAGGGAGTTACAATGAGCAGTTCTTC
>TRBV18|.|TRBJ1-5|.
CASRVTTGTDVPQHF
TGTGCCAGCCGGGTCACTACAGGGACCGACGTACCCCAGCATTTT
>TRBV18|TRBD1|TRBJ2-7|.
CASSPRDRGTKEQYF
TGTGCCAGCTCACCACGGGACAGGGGGACGAAAGAGCAGTACTTC
>TRBV7-6|.|TRBJ2-1|.
CASSGRDEQFF
TGTGCCAGCAGCGGGCGGGACGAGCAGTTCTTC
>TRBV28|.|TRBJ2-7|.
CASSTPTDSFGEQYF
TGTGCCAGCAGTACCCCAACAGACAGTTTCGGCGAGCAGTACTTC
>TRBV28|TRBD1|TRBJ1-2|.
CASSLGPQGTGSSPYGYTF
TGTGCCAGCAGTTTAGGGCCCCAGGGGACAGGGTCGTCCCCTTATGGCTACACCTTC
>TRBV4-3|.|TRBJ2-1|.
CASSQEGASYEQFF
TGCGCCAGCAGCCAAGAGGGGGCGAGTTATGAGCAGTTCTTC
>TRBV7-8|.|TRBJ2-2|.
CASSPGGPLGELFF
TGTGCCAGCAGCCCCGGAGGGCCACTCGGGGAGCTGTTTTTT
>TRBV10-3|.|TRBJ1-6|.
CAISADSVNSPLHF
TGTGCCATCAGTGCTGACAGTGTAAATTCACCCCTCCACTTT
>TRBV21-1|.|TRBJ1-5|.
CASSKEGQGHQPQHF
TGTGCCAGCAGCAAAGAGGGACAGGGACATCAGCCCCAGCATTTT